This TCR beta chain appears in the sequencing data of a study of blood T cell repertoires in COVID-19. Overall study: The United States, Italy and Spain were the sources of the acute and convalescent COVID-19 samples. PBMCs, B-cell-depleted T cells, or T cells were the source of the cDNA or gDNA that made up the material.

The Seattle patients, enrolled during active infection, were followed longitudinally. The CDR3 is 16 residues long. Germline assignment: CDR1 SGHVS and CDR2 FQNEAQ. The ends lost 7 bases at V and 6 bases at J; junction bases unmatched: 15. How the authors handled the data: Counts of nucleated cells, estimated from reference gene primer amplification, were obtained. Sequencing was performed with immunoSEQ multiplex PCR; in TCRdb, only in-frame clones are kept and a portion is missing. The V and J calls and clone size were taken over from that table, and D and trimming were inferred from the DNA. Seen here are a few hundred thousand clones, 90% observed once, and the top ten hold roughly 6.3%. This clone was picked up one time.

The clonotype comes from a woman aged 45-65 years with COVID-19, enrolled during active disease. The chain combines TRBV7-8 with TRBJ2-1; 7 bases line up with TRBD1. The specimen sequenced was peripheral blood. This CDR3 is CASTKKDETGSNEQFF. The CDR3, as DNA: TGTGCCAGCACCAAAAAGGACGAGACAGGGAGCAATGAGCAGTTCTTC.